This T cell receptor (beta chain) was observed in a study of cytomegalovirus exposure and HLA in healthy donors. Study-level points and caveats: Researchers counted around 150 TCR beta chains as cytomegalovirus-associated. CMV antigen specificity of a few CMV-associated chains was confirmed in vitro. In a later analysis, first-cohort TCR clusters were found to tend to co-occur in the roughly 120 validation repertoires.

Assay: immunoSEQ multiplex PCR; the TCRdb copy retains only in-frame clones and omits some. This table has about 92,000 clones, approximately 93% appearing once. Concerning this clone itself: Its specificity is not known.

The V gene lost 1 base and the J gene lost 4 bases, with 17 bases spanning the gap. This CDR3 is built from 16 residues. Germline CDR1 is GTSNPN and CDR2 is SVGIG (reference sequence). The chain couples TRBV30 to TRBJ1-5; D gene unclear. Sequenced material: PBMCs. The TCR originated in a woman aged 25 to 39 in good health and CMV-seropositive. This chain's CDR3 is CAWSGLAAPPNQPQHF. The CDR3 DNA follows: TGTGCCTGGAGTGGTCTTGCGGCTCCACCTAATCAGCCCCAGCATTTT.